The 5 T cell receptor beta chains listed next were all sequenced from one sample in a study of CD8 T cells in Susac syndrome. Roughly 0.45 to 1 ug RNA was reverse transcribed with random hexamers. TCRdb processed the immunoSEQ multiplex PCR reads anew with MiXCR; each CDR3 protein has one entry. The table shows 150,000 to 200,000 distinct CDR3 sequences, with around 95% occurring only once. Sequenced material: CD4+ T cells from PBMCs. All receptors derive from a human donor in good health.

This clonotype has just one count. This chain links TRBV20-1 with TRBJ1-1; no clear D. This CDR3 comprises 12 residues. The ends were cut back, 8 bases at V and 6 bases at J, with 16 bases in the middle. From germline, CDR1 is DFQATT and CDR2 SNEGSKA (reference sequence). CDR3 in DNA: TGCAGTTCCCCCAGTGGTCGGGCTGAAGCTTTCTTT. Protein sequence: CSSPSGRAEAFF.

The rearrangement links TRBV7-9 to TRBJ2-3; 11 nucleotides line up with TRBD1. Trimming took 6 bases from V and 3 from J; bases not matched to a gene: 5. The V gene's germline CDR1 is SEHNR and CDR2 FQNEAQ (reference sequence). The CDR3 extends over 15 amino acids. CDR3 sequence (DNA): TGTGCCAGCAGGTCCGGGACAGGGGGGACAGATACGCAGTATTTT. Translation: CASRSGTGGTDTQYF.

The chain uses TRBV29-1 and TRBJ2-5; 9 bases are a match to TRBD1. Germline CDR1 is SQVTM and CDR2 is ANQGSEA. V gave up 6 bases and J gave up 5 bases; unmatched junction bases: 4. The CDR3 is 12 amino acids. The CDR3 nucleotides read TGCAGCGTACTCGGGACAGGGGAGACCCAGTACTTC. Protein: CSVLGTGETQYF.

J is TRBJ2-6 and V is TRBV5-6; tentatively, D is TRBD1 (6 bases). The germline V gene encodes CDR1 SGHDT and CDR2 YYEEEE. The V end lost 4 bases, the J end lost 0 bases, and 14 bases lay between the germline ends. The CDR3 is 17 residues long. For the CDR3, the DNA is TGTGCCAGCAGCCCAATGACAGGTACCTCTGGGGCCAACGTCCTGACTTTC. It encodes CASSPMTGTSGANVLTF.

The chain joins TRBV4-1 to TRBJ1-6; maybe TRBD1 (5 bases). Germline CDR1 and CDR2: MGHRA and YSYEKL. The germline V and J ends were trimmed by 4 bases and 7 bases, with 20 bases remaining between them. The CDR3 is 17 amino acids. The CDR3 DNA reads as TGCGCCAGCAGCCGAAACCCCGGGGACGTTGGGAATTCACCCCTCCACTTT. It translates to CASSRNPGDVGNSPLHF.